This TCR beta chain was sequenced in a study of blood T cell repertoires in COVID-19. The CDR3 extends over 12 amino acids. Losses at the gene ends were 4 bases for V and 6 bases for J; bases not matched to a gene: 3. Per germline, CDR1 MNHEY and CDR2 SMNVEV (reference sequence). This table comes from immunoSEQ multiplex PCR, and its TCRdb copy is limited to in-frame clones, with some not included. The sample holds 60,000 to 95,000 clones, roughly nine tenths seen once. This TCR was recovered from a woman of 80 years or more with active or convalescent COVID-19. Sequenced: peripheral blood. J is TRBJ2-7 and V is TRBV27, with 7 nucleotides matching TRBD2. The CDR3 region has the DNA TGTGCCAGCAGTTGGGGGGGAGGCGAGCAGTACTTC. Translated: CASSWGGGEQYF.